This TCR beta chain was captured by sequencing in a study of CD8 T cells in ankylosing spondylitis. Quantitative 5'-RACE with molecular barcodes was used to make the TCR beta libraries. TCRdb recomputed calls from the 5' RACE reads with MiXCR, one row per CDR3 protein. The repertoire holds fewer than 500,000 distinct CDR3 sequences, with about a fifth as singletons. The CDR3 is made up of 15 amino acids. Germline V CDR1 and CDR2: LGHNA, YNFKEQ. V lost 1 base and J lost 5; bases outside the gene matches: 7. Study-level points and caveats: What appeared characteristic of ankylosing spondylitis blood was a TCR beta motif of fewer than ten highly homologous variants. Clones tied to disease were said to be significantly enriched in matched ankylosing spondylitis synovial fluid. Researchers report that disease-linked clones proved CD8+ and relatively rare in peripheral blood. Earlier authors reported some of these motif variants in reactive arthritis synovial fluid and blood.

Turning to this clonotype: The antigen remains undetermined.

This receptor was obtained from a male donor with ankylosing spondylitis. The sequenced sample consisted of blood, either unsorted or a sorted T cell fraction (not recorded which). The chain employs TRBV4-2 and TRBJ2-5, with 7 bases fitting TRBD2. The CDR3 protein is CASSQGGSAVETQYF. For the CDR3, the DNA is TGTGCCAGCAGCCAAGGCGGGAGTGCGGTTGAGACCCAGTACTTC.